This T cell receptor beta chain was captured by sequencing in a study of blood T cell repertoires in COVID-19. Overall study context: Acute and convalescent COVID-19 specimens originated in the United States, Italy and Spain. The analysed material was cDNA or gDNA that came from T cells, B-cell-depleted T cells, or PBMCs.

V shed 4 bases and J shed 6 bases, with 13 bases lying between them. The CDR3 is 15 amino acids. CDR1 LGHDT and CDR2 YNNKEL come from the germline V gene (reference sequence). As processed by the authors: For nucleated cells, counts were estimated from reference gene primer amplification. Some clones are missing from TCRdb's copy, which holds only in-frame ones; the method was immunoSEQ multiplex PCR. D and trimming come from the DNA, and the V and J calls and clone size come from that table. The sample contains some 130,000 clones, approximately 88% of which appear only once. This clone appeared a single time.

This receptor was taken from a middle-aged man with acute or convalescent COVID-19. The V gene is TRBV3-1 (or the pseudogene TRBV3-2), the J gene TRBJ1-6; a possible D gene is TRBD1 (5 bases). Source material: peripheral blood. The CDR3, as DNA: TGTGCCAGCAGCCCAGTGGGGGGACTTAATTCACCCCTCCACTTT. It specifies CASSPVGGLNSPLHF.